This TCR beta chain was found in a study of T cells in severe cutaneous drug reactions. Study-wide results and limits: In carbamazepine-induced Stevens-Johnson syndrome or toxic epidermal necrolysis, TRBV12-4 averaged about 30% in blister cells and roughly 5% in PBMC. Tolerant-control and healthy-donor PBMC lacked or rarely had the public CDR3 found in blisters.

The CDR3 spans 14 residues. Germline-derived CDR1 and CDR2 are ENHRY and SYGVKD. The patients sequenced had a carbamazepine-induced Stevens-Johnson syndrome or toxic epidermal necrolysis reaction. Bulk and single-cell libraries used iRepertoire multiplex PCR with TCR subtype-specific primers. TCRdb re-called the multiplex PCR reads, yielding one record per CDR3 amino acid sequence without DNA. The sample table includes about 7,200 distinct CDR3 sequences. About this clonotype: Its antigen is unknown.

The rearrangement uses TRBV10-3 and TRBJ2-7; the D call of TRBD1 rests on TCRdb alone, since no DNA is present to check it. This TCR derives from a human donor with toxic epidermal necrolysis, a severe cutaneous drug reaction. Sequenced sample: cells from a skin blister. CDR3 protein: CAIREQGASYEQYF.